This TCR beta chain was captured by sequencing in a study of blood T cell repertoires in COVID-19. Assay: immunoSEQ multiplex PCR; the TCRdb copy retains only in-frame clones and omits some. The sample lists nearly 100,000 clones; 75% to 90% were seen once. CDR1 and CDR2 from the germline V gene are SGHRS and YFSETQ. J lost 8 bases, V lost 3 bases, and 5 bases had no gene match. The CDR3 runs 14 residues. The V and J genes are TRBV5-1 and TRBJ2-1; TRBD1 matches at 10 bases. This clonotype originated in a man older than 75 with acute or convalescent COVID-19. The sequenced material came from peripheral blood. CDR3 bases: TGCGCCAGCAGCTCGTGGACAGGGGGTCATGAGCAGTTCTTC. Protein sequence: CASSSWTGGHEQFF.